The 23 T cell receptor beta chains in this list originate from one sample, sequenced in a study of blood T cell repertoires in COVID-19. Libraries were prepared by immunoSEQ multiplex PCR; TCRdb keeps only in-frame clonotypes and omits some of them. The table has around 100,000 clones, about 80% seen once. Source material: peripheral blood. These receptors all come from a man between 60 and 70 years old with acute or convalescent COVID-19.

The chain combines TRBV20-1 with TRBJ2-5; TRBD2 matches 7 bases. CDR1 DFQATT and CDR2 SNEGSKA come from the germline V gene (reference sequence). The CDR3 extends over 14 amino acids. The trim removed 3 bases at V and 4 bases at J, leaving 8 bases unmatched. The DNA of the CDR3 is TGCAGTGCTAGTTCAAGCGGGGAGGTAGAGACCCAGTACTTC. Translating it yields CSASSSGEVETQYF.

The chain is built from TRBV5-1 and TRBJ2-1; no reliable D call. This CDR3 region has 17 residues. Trimming pared 4 bases from V and 4 bases from J, leaving 21 bases between. Per the germline V gene, CDR1 is SGHRS and CDR2 is YFSETQ. CDR3 sequence reads: CASSLQVATPTYNEQFF. CDR3 nucleotides: TGCGCCAGCAGCCTCCAAGTTGCGACTCCCACGTACAATGAGCAGTTCTTC.

This clone was seen more than once but under ten times. The chain couples TRBV27 to TRBJ2-1; a possible D gene is TRBD2 (5 bases). CDR1 is MNHEY, CDR2 SMNVEV, per germline (reference sequence). The ends were cut back, 0 bases at V and 2 bases at J, with 14 bases in the middle. The CDR3 is 17 residues long. CDR3 region: CASSLSGSGAAYNEQFF. DNA of the CDR3: TGTGCCAGCAGTTTATCGGGGAGCGGAGCGGCCTACAATGAGCAGTTCTTC.

This chain links TRBV29-1 with TRBJ2-3, with TRBD2 identical over 7 bases. CDR1 is SQVTM, CDR2 ANQGSEA, per germline. Germline trimming cut 7 bases from V and 6 bases from J; bases unmatched to any gene: 10. This CDR3 has 13 residues. The CDR3 region is CSGRGAGDDTQYF. As DNA, the CDR3 is TGCAGCGGGCGTGGGGCGGGAGATGATACGCAGTATTTT.

V gene TRBV6-1 combines with J gene TRBJ1-2; 8 bases are a match to TRBD1. Germline V gene data show CDR1 as MNHNS and CDR2 as SASEGT. V lost 7 bases and J lost 8; bases outside the gene matches: 6. CDR3 size: 12 residues. CDR3 region: CASTLDREGYTF. DNA for the CDR3: TGTGCCAGCACCTTGGACAGGGAAGGCTACACCTTC.

This clone was found a few times. The chain joins TRBV30 to TRBJ1-6; a weak D match, TRBD1 (6 bases). Trimming stripped 2 bases from V and 7 bases from J, with 15 bases between. Germline V gives CDR1 GTSNPN, CDR2 SVGIG (reference sequence). The CDR3 runs to 15 residues. CDR3 nucleotide sequence: TGTGCCTGGAGTCCAGGGGTGCAGGGAAATTCACCCCTCCACTTT. Translated: CAWSPGVQGNSPLHF.

The chain is built from TRBV15 and TRBJ1-4; the D gene is possibly TRBD1 (6 bases). The V gene's germline CDR1 is LNHNV and CDR2 YYDKDF (reference sequence). The V end lost 5 bases, the J end lost 0 bases, and 16 bases lay between the germline ends. The CDR3 is 17 amino acids. The DNA of the CDR3 is TGTGCCACCAGCTTGGATCGGCCAGGGGCAACTAATGAAAAACTGTTTTTT. Encoded protein: CATSLDRPGATNEKLFF. Full variable domain (rest looked up from reference TRBV15 and TRBJ1-4): DAMVIQNPRYQVTQFGKPVTLSCSQTLNHNVMYWYQQKSSQAPKLLFHYYDKDFNNEADTPDNFQSRRPNTSFCFLDIRSPGLGDTAMYLCATSLDRPGATNEKLFFGSGTQLSVL.

This chain uses TRBV7-6 with TRBJ2-6; TRBD1 matches at 8 bases. V lost 5 bases to trimming and J lost 0 bases; unmatched junction nucleotides: 6. The CDR3 has 17 amino acids. Germline V gene data show CDR1 as SGHVS and CDR2 as FNYEAQ. CDR3 DNA sequence: TGTGCCAGCAGCCCGTGGACAGGGTTCTCTGGGGCCAACGTCCTGACTTTC. Its translation is CASSPWTGFSGANVLTF.

The gene calls are TRBV7-8 and TRBJ2-3; weak D call: TRBD1 (5 bases). The CDR3 consists of 14 residues. Per the germline V gene, CDR1 is SGHVS and CDR2 is FQNEAQ. V dropped 1 base and J dropped 3 bases, with 8 bases sitting between them. DNA of the CDR3: TGTGCCAGCAGCTTAGGACAGTGGACAGATACGCAGTATTTT. Translation: CASSLGQWTDTQYF.

This clone was observed a handful of times. V usage is TRBV18 and J usage is TRBJ2-2; TRBD1 aligns across 10 bases. V shed 8 bases and J 5 bases; nucleotides not matched to a gene: 5. The CDR3 is 14 residues long. Per the germline V gene, CDR1 is KGHSH and CDR2 is LQKENI. CDR3 protein: CASKRGQGTGELFF. CDR3 nucleotide sequence: TGTGCCAGCAAGAGGGGACAGGGGACCGGGGAGCTGTTTTTT.

The chain couples TRBV5-1 to TRBJ2-1; TRBD2 aligns across 9 bases. Trimming took 2 bases from V and 8 from J; bases not matched to a gene: 5. In germline, CDR1 is SGHRS, CDR2 YFSETQ. The CDR3 totals 14 residues. The CDR3: CASSFSGSLDEQFF. CDR3 in DNA: TGCGCCAGCAGCTTTAGCGGGAGTCTGGATGAGCAGTTCTTC.

The chain joins TRBV5-5 to TRBJ2-1; 7 nucleotides match TRBD2. V lost 4 bases and J lost 6; bases outside the gene matches: 13. The CDR3 is made up of 16 amino acids. The germline gives CDR1 SGHKS, CDR2 YYEKEE (reference sequence). DNA for the CDR3: TGTGCCAGCAGCCCCTTTTTAGCGGGCTATATCAATGAGCAGTTCTTC. It encodes CASSPFLAGYINEQFF. The variable domain in full, with the rest retrieved from reference TRBV5-5 and TRBJ2-1, is DAGVTQSPTHLIKTRGQQVTLRCSPISGHKSVSWYQQVLGQGPQFIFQYYEKEERGRGNFPDRFSARQFPNYSSELNVNALLLGDSALYLCASSPFLAGYINEQFFGPGTRLTVL.

This chain links TRBV10-3 with TRBJ2-1, with a tentative D call TRBD2 (5 bases). The CDR3 is made up of 11 amino acids. Trimming removed 6 bases at V and 9 bases at J, with 9 bases between. Germline V gene sequence: CDR1 ENHRY, CDR2 SYGVKD. CDR3 residues: CAIRASTEQFF. CDR3 coding DNA: TGTGCCATCAGGGCTAGCACTGAGCAGTTCTTC.

The rearrangement joins TRBV7-2 to TRBJ1-5, with D perhaps TRBD1 (6 bases). The CDR3 has 13 amino acids. CDR1 and CDR2 (germline): SGHTA, FQGNSA. Between the trimmed V and J ends, which lost 1 base and 9 bases, there was a span of 10 bases. The CDR3 coding sequence is TGTGCCAGCAGCTTAGGGCAGGGGCGGCCCCAGCATTTT. Encoded protein: CASSLGQGRPQHF.

The V and J genes are TRBV28 and TRBJ2-4, with a weak D call TRBD1 (6 bases). Per germline, CDR1 MDHEN and CDR2 SYDVKM. V shed 8 bases and J shed 6 bases, with 11 bases lying between them. The CDR3 is 12 residues long. CDR3 nucleotide sequence: TGTGCCAGCCGCGCACAGGGAAACATTCAGTACTTC. It specifies CASRAQGNIQYF.

This rearrangement joins TRBV28 to TRBJ2-1; 8 positions match TRBD2. The CDR3 has 15 residues. Germline values: CDR1 MDHEN, CDR2 SYDVKM. V shed 6 bases and J 10 bases; nucleotides not matched to a gene: 14. In DNA, the CDR3 is TGTGCCAGCAGACCCCCCGGGACTAGGCCTCGGGAGCAGTTCTTC. This encodes CASRPPGTRPREQFF.

The chain is built from TRBV6-5 and TRBJ2-1; TRBD1 matches at 8 bases. The junction had 7 bases not matched to a gene; V was cut back by 1 base and J by 8 bases. The CDR3 totals 15 residues. Germline lookup yields CDR1 MNHEY and CDR2 SVGAGI. In nucleotides, the CDR3 is TGTGCCAGCAGTTACTTCGGGACAGGCCGCCATGAGCAGTTCTTC. The encoded protein is CASSYFGTGRHEQFF.

In this sample, this clone turned up a few times. This chain links TRBV7-9 with TRBJ1-5; D gene ambiguous. The germline V gene has CDR1 SEHNR and CDR2 FQNEAQ (reference sequence). Between the trimmed V and J ends, which lost 5 bases and 6 bases, there was a span of 8 bases. This CDR3 contains 12 residues. CDR3 protein: CASSQGSQPQHF. The CDR3, as DNA: TGTGCCAGCAGCCAAGGGAGTCAGCCCCAGCATTTT. The variable domain in full, completed from reference TRBV7-9 and TRBJ1-5, reads DTGVSQNPRHKITKRGQNVTFRCDPISEHNRLYWYRQTLGQGPEFLTYFQNEAQLEKSRLLSDRFSAERPKGSFSTLEIQRTEQGDSAMYLCASSQGSQPQHFGDGTRLSIL.

J is TRBJ1-1 and V is TRBV3-1 (or the pseudogene TRBV3-2), with TRBD1 as a possible D gene (5 bases). V was clipped by 5 bases and J by 3 bases, with 22 bases between them. The CDR3 sequence is 17 residues long. The germline V gene encodes CDR1 LGHDT and CDR2 YNNKEL (reference sequence). The CDR3 DNA is TGTGCCAGCAGCGCCAATGTGCCAGGGTACCCAGACACTGAAGCTTTCTTT. Its translation: CASSANVPGYPDTEAFF.

The chain joins TRBV5-6 to TRBJ1-1; TRBD1 matches at 8 bases. The germline gives CDR1 SGHDT, CDR2 YYEEEE. This CDR3 has 14 amino acids. V dropped 0 bases and J dropped 4; count of bases not matched to a gene: 2. The CDR3 nucleotides are TGTGCCAGCAGCTTGGGACAGGGGACCACTGAAGCTTTCTTT. Translation: CASSLGQGTTEAFF.

This rearrangement joins TRBV18 to TRBJ1-2; possibly TRBD1 for D (6 bases). CDR1 is KGHSH and CDR2 is LQKENI in the germline V gene. The CDR3 runs 12 residues. V lost 4 bases and J 5 bases, leaving 8 bases between the germline ends. DNA for the CDR3: TGTGCCAGCTCACTAACAGGGTATGGCTACACCTTC. Encoded protein: CASSLTGYGYTF.

V gene TRBV5-1 combines with J gene TRBJ1-6; 9 bases align to TRBD1. CDR1 is SGHRS, CDR2 YFSETQ, per germline. This CDR3 has 13 residues. V lost 5 bases, J lost 7 bases, and 1 base stayed unmatched. The CDR3 sequence is CASRGTGNSPLHF. Here the CDR3 DNA reads TGCGCCAGCAGGGGGACAGGGAATTCACCCCTCCACTTT.

The chain has TRBV18 and TRBJ1-1; weak D call: TRBD1 (6 bases). The CDR3 is 13 amino acids. Germline V lookup: CDR1 KGHSH, CDR2 LQKENI. Deletions cut 4 bases from V and 8 bases from J, with 14 bases between. CDR3 nucleotide sequence: TGTGCCAGCTCACTGGAAGGACAGCTAGAAGCTTTCTTT. The encoded protein is CASSLEGQLEAFF. The full variable domain, completed using reference TRBV18 and TRBJ1-1, is NAGVMQNPRHLVRRRGQEARLRCSPMKGHSHVYWYRQLPEEGLKFMVYLQKENIIDESGMPKERFSAEFPKEGPSILRIQQVVRGDSAAYFCASSLEGQLEAFFGQGTRLTVV.